These T cell receptor beta chains were read from a single sample in a study of T cells after yellow fever vaccination. TCRdb reprocessed the 5' RACE reads with MiXCR, giving one entry per CDR3 protein. The sample has about 320,000 distinct CDR3 sequences, around 4.5% seen once. The material was PBMCs, obtained 15 days after the yellow fever booster vaccination. These receptors were obtained from a man younger than 35 who received the YFV17D yellow fever vaccine. Both conserved end residues are part of each CDR3. A D gene is named only where the DNA matches it firmly. Size is stated for part of the rows, as once, few or many counts, or as a class when the clone is expanded.

j_call v_call clone_size d_call cdr3_aa cdr3_nt
TRBJ2-5 TRBV6-5 many NA CASSLPGGETQYF TGTGCCAGCAGCCTCCCCGGCGGAGAGACCCAGTACTTC
TRBJ2-7 TRBV7-9 many NA CASSSPLGFYEQYF TGTGCCAGCAGCTCTCCTCTGGGTTTCTACGAGCAGTACTTC
TRBJ2-7 TRBV13 NA TRBD2 CASSSYLGGGSYEQYF TGTGCCAGCAGCTCGTATCTCGGGGGGGGCTCCTACGAGCAGTACTTC
TRBJ2-3 TRBV7-8 NA NA CASSLAWTRVDTQYF TGTGCCAGCAGCTTAGCGTGGACAAGGGTAGATACGCAGTATTTT
TRBJ2-1 TRBV29-1 many TRBD2 CSVEWLAGFEQFF TGCAGCGTTGAATGGTTAGCGGGGTTTGAGCAGTTCTTC
TRBJ2-2 TRBV5-1 NA TRBD1 CASSLKGTGATGELFF TGCGCCAGCAGCTTGAAGGGGACAGGGGCCACCGGGGAGCTGTTTTTT
TRBJ2-2 TRBV21-1 NA NA CASSKVSRGPSDTWELFF TGTGCCAGCAGCAAAGTTTCGAGGGGCCCCTCGGACACCTGGGAGCTGTTTTTT
TRBJ1-1 TRBV12-3/TRBV12-4 NA NA CASREGQPTGNTEAFF TGTGCCAGCAGGGAAGGACAGCCGACAGGGAACACTGAAGCTTTCTTT
TRBJ1-5 TRBV15 NA NA CATSSGSPAGQPQHF TGTGCCACCAGCAGCGGATCCCCGGCGGGTCAGCCCCAGCATTTT
TRBJ1-6 TRBV20-1 NA NA CSARKGSYNSPLHF TGCAGTGCTAGAAAGGGCTCCTATAATTCACCCCTCCACTTT
TRBJ2-7 TRBV7-2 NA NA CASSPRDPYEQYF TGTGCCAGCAGCCCTCGGGACCCCTACGAGCAGTACTTC
TRBJ1-2 TRBV4-1 many NA CASSQDRDHGYTF TGCGCCAGCAGCCAAGACAGGGACCACGGCTACACCTTC
TRBJ2-4 TRBV28 NA NA CASSSGGVIAKNIQYF TGTGCCAGCAGTTCGGGCGGGGTGATAGCCAAAAACATTCAGTACTTC
TRBJ1-5 TRBV6-5 NA NA CASSFSAGLEGVHF TGTGCCAGCAGTTTCTCGGCAGGGCTGGAGGGGGTTCATTTT
TRBJ2-7 TRBV29-1 many TRBD2 CSVQRGSEQYF TGCAGCGTCCAGCGGGGGAGCGAGCAGTACTTC
TRBJ2-2 TRBV28 NA NA CASSFGAGTGELFF NA
TRBJ1-5 TRBV3-1 NA NA CASSQAGKSNQPQHF TGTGCCAGCAGCCAAGCGGGTAAGAGCAATCAGCCCCAGCATTTT
TRBJ2-3 TRBV5-1 few TRBD1 CASSLGVGQPTDTQYF TGCGCCAGCAGCTTGGGAGTGGGACAGCCTACAGATACGCAGTATTTT
TRBJ1-4 TRBV7-2 many TRBD1 CASSLVSGQGFEKLFF TGTGCCAGCAGCTTAGTTTCGGGACAGGGATTTGAAAAACTGTTTTTT
TRBJ2-1 TRBV7-9 NA TRBD1 CASSPRQGSGPSSYNEQFF TGTGCCAGCAGCCCCCGACAGGGATCAGGGCCCAGCTCCTACAATGAGCAGTTCTTC
TRBJ1-4 TRBV4-3 NA NA CASSWRGGEKLFF TGCGCCAGCAGTTGGAGGGGTGGTGAAAAACTGTTTTTT
TRBJ2-1 TRBV5-1 NA NA CASSLLQGNNEQFF TGCGCCAGCAGCTTGTTGCAGGGGAACAATGAGCAGTTCTTC
TRBJ2-5 TRBV5-6 many NA CASSFKQGGETQYF TGTGCCAGCAGCTTCAAACAGGGCGGAGAGACCCAGTACTTC
TRBJ1-4 TRBV6-5 many NA CASSLGFQVGEKLFF TGTGCCAGCAGTCTCGGGTTCCAAGTTGGGGAAAAACTGTTTTTT
TRBJ1-3 TRBV27 many NA CASKRVLGGNTIYF TGTGCCAGCAAAAGGGTTCTGGGTGGAAACACCATATATTTT
TRBJ2-1 TRBV20-1 few NA CSASNPGRSSYNEQFF TGCAGTGCTAGCAACCCGGGCCGTAGCTCCTACAATGAGCAGTTCTTC
TRBJ1-3 TRBV7-3 many NA CAFYPAGNTIYF TGTGCCTTCTACCCGGCTGGAAACACCATATATTTT
TRBJ2-1 TRBV20-1 NA TRBD2 CSARLAGGRGEQFF TGCAGTGCAAGACTAGCGGGGGGGCGCGGTGAGCAGTTCTTC
TRBJ1-4 TRBV5-5 few NA CASSPDEKLFF TGTGCCAGCAGCCCGGATGAAAAACTGTTTTTT
TRBJ1-2 TRBV18 NA NA CASSPPSRGYTF TGTGCCAGCTCACCACCATCGCGGGGCTACACCTTC
TRBJ2-7 TRBV18 many TRBD1 CASSGTAYEQYF TGTGCCAGCTCAGGGACAGCGTACGAGCAGTACTTC
TRBJ2-3 TRBV12-3/TRBV12-4 few NA CASSLAGYTDTQYF TGTGCCAGCAGTTTAGCGGGATACACAGATACGCAGTATTTT
TRBJ1-2 TRBV6-1 NA NA CASTYQGFWGYTF TGTGCCAGCACCTACCAGGGATTTTGGGGCTACACCTTC
TRBJ2-1 TRBV18 many TRBD2 CASSPGTSGGYNEQFF TGTGCCAGCTCACCAGGAACTAGCGGGGGGTACAATGAGCAGTTCTTC
TRBJ2-5 TRBV7-2 few TRBD2 CASSLGASGGAYQETQYF TGTGCCAGCAGCTTAGGGGCTAGCGGGGGGGCCTACCAAGAGACCCAGTACTTC
TRBJ1-6 TRBV27 NA NA CASNPPEGSPLHF TGTGCCAGCAACCCCCCTGAGGGTTCACCCCTCCACTTT
TRBJ2-3 TRBV7-2 many TRBD2 CASSVAPTREATQYF TGTGCCAGCAGCGTCGCCCCGACCCGGGAGGCTACGCAGTATTTT
TRBJ2-1 TRBV11-1 many NA CASSFSLVGGPGNEQFF TGTGCCAGCAGCTTTAGTTTGGTGGGGGGGCCGGGCAATGAGCAGTTCTTC
TRBJ2-3 TRBV20-1 many TRBD1 CSASEPDRGADTQYF TGCAGTGCTAGCGAACCCGACAGGGGCGCAGATACGCAGTATTTT
TRBJ1-5 TRBV6-5 many TRBD1 CASSQGQGDQPQHF TGTGCCAGCAGCCAGGGACAGGGGGATCAGCCCCAGCATTTT
TRBJ2-3 TRBV29-1 few NA CSVGGAPADTQYF TGCAGCGTTGGTGGTGCGCCGGCAGATACGCAGTATTTT